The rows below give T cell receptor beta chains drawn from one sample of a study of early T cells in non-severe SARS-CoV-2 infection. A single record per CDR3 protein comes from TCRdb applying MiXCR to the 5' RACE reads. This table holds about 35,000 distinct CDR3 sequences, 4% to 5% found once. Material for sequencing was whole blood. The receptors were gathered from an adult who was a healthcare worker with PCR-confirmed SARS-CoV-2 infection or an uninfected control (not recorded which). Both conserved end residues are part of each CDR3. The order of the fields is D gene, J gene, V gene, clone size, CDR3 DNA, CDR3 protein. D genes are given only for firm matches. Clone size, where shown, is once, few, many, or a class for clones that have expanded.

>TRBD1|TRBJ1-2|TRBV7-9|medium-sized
TGTGCCAGCAGCCCCCGGACAGGTCTTAACTATGGCTACACCTTC
CASSPRTGLNYGYTF
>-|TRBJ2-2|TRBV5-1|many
TGCGCCAGCAGCTTTGGGTCAGTCGGGATCGGGGAGCTGTTTTTT
CASSFGSVGIGELFF
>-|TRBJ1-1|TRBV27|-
TGTGCCAGCAGGGGGGGACCGGGGAACACTGAAGCTTTCTTT
CASRGGPGNTEAFF
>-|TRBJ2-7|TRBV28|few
TGTGCCAGCAGTTTTCGAATGATAAGGGAGCAGTACTTC
CASSFRMIREQYF
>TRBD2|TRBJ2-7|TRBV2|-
TGTGCCAGCAGTAGTAGCGGGGGGCATACCTACGAGCAGTACTTC
CASSSSGGHTYEQYF
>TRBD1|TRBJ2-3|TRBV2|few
TGTGCCAGCAGTGAAAACAGGGGGCTCACAGATACGCAGTATTTT
CASSENRGLTDTQYF
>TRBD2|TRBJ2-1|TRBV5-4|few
TGTGCCAGCAGCCCGCCGGGACTAGCGGGGGGGCGGCAGTTCTTC
CASSPPGLAGGRQFF
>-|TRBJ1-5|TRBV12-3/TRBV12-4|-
TGTGCCAGCAGTTTAGGAGTTAGCAATCAGCCCCAGCATTTT
CASSLGVSNQPQHF
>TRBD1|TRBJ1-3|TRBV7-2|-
TGTGCCAGCAGCAGAGCCGGGACAGTGACCTCTGGAAACACCATATATTTT
CASSRAGTVTSGNTIYF
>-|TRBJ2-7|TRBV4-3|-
TGCGCCAGCAGCCAGGCGAGGGACCTGCCCACCTACGAGCAGTACTTC
CASSQARDLPTYEQYF
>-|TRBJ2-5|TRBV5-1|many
TGCGCCAGCAGCTTGGTTAACGCAGGATCAGAGACCCAGTACTTC
CASSLVNAGSETQYF
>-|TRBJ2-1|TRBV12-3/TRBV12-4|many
TGTGCCAGCAGCCTTAAGATAGGACCCAACTACAATGAGCAGTTCTTC
CASSLKIGPNYNEQFF
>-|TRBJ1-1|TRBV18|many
TGTGCCAGCTCACCAGAAAGACGGCTATCCACTGAAGCTTTCTTT
CASSPERRLSTEAFF
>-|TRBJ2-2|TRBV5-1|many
TGCGCCAGCAGCCCTCGGGCAGGGAACCTCGAGGAGCTGTTTTTT
CASSPRAGNLEELFF
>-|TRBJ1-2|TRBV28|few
TGTGCCAGCAGTTTATTGGGCCGAAGCTATGGCTACACCTTC
CASSLLGRSYGYTF
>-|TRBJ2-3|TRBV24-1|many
TGTGCCACCAGCAACCCTGGGGGCACAGATACGCAGTATTTT
CATSNPGGTDTQYF
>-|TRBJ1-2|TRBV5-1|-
TGCGCCAGCAGCGAAGACAGATCTCATGGCTACACCTTC
CASSEDRSHGYTF
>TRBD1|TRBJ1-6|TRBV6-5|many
TGTGCCAGCAGAGACAGGGTTAATTCACCCCTCCACTTT
CASRDRVNSPLHF
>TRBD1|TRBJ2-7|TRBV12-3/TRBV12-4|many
TGTGCCAGCAGAGAGGGGGCCGGCGAGCAGTACTTC
CASREGAGEQYF
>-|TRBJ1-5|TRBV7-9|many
TGTGCCAGCAGCCCAGGACACGGCAATCAGCCCCAGCATTTT
CASSPGHGNQPQHF
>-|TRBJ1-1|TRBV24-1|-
TGTGCCACCAGTGATCAGGACACTGAAGCTTTCTTT
CATSDQDTEAFF
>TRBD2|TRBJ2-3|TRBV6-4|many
TGTGCCAGCAGTGACACACTAGCGGGGGGGCCAGATACGCAGTATTTT
CASSDTLAGGPDTQYF
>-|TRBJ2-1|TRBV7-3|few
TGTGCCAGCAGCTTAATGCCCGTAGGATACAATGAGCAGTTCTTC
CASSLMPVGYNEQFF
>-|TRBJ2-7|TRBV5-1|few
TGCGCCAGCAGCTTGGTCGGCCGCACCTACGAGCAGTACTTC
CASSLVGRTYEQYF
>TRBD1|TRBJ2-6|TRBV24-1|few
TGTGCCACCAGTGACCCGCTGACAGGGCATGGGGCCAACGTCCTGACTTTC
CATSDPLTGHGANVLTF
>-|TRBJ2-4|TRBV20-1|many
TGCAGTGCTAGAGTTACCGGGGGGCTTATTACCAAAAACATTCAGTACTTC
CSARVTGGLITKNIQYF
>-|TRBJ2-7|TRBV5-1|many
TGCGCCAGCAGCTTGGCGGGACTCTCTGAGCAGTACTTC
CASSLAGLSEQYF
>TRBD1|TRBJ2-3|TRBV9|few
TGTGCCAGCAGCGTAGGGTACAGGGGGCCGGGAGATACGCAGTATTTT
CASSVGYRGPGDTQYF
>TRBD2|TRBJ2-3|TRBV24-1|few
TGTGCCACCAGTGAGACGACTAGCGGGGTCTCAGATACGCAGTATTTT
CATSETTSGVSDTQYF
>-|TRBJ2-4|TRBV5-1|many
TGCGCCAGCAGCTTGCAAGGGGAACACATTCAGTACTTC
CASSLQGEHIQYF